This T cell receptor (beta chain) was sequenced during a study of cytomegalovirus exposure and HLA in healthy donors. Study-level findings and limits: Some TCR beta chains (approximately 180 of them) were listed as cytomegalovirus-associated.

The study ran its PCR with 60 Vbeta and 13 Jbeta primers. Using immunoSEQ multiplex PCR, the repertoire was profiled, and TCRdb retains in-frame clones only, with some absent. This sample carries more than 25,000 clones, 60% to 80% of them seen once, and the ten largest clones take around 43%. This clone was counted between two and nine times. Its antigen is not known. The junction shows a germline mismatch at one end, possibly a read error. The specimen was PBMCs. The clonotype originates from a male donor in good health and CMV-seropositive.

CDR3: CASSFEGETLFF. DNA for the CDR3: TGCGCCAGCAGCTTTGAGGGAGAAACACTGTTTTTT. The chain carries TRBV5-1 and TRBJ1-4; D not certain. Germline V CDR1 and CDR2: SGHRS, YFSETQ. The CDR3 sequence is 12 residues long.